One and the same sample provided the 30 T cell receptor beta chains below, sequenced in a study of T cells after yellow fever vaccination. TCRdb called the 5' RACE reads again in MiXCR, with one record for every CDR3 protein. The sample yields about 580,000 distinct CDR3 sequences, about 17% seen once. The sequences come from PBMCs, collected 5 to 6 days after the first yellow fever vaccination. The receptors were gathered from a man aged 18 to 30 who received the YFV17D yellow fever vaccine.

In this sample, this clonotype turned up a few times. The chain carries TRBV7-9 and TRBJ2-3; no clear D gene. V was trimmed by 5 bases and J by 7 bases, leaving 13 bases between them. CDR1 SEHNR and CDR2 FQNEAQ come from the germline V gene (reference sequence). This CDR3 contains 13 residues. The CDR3: CASSRRQDYTQYF. The CDR3 DNA reads TGTGCCAGCAGCCGACGGCAGGATTATACGCAGTATTTT.

This clonotype came up a few times. The chain couples TRBV29-1 to TRBJ1-1; D is perhaps TRBD1 (5 bases). This CDR3 region has 13 residues. Germline V gene lookup returns CDR1 SQVTM and CDR2 ANQGSEA. V was trimmed by 7 bases and J by 1 base, leaving 13 bases between them. The CDR3 coding sequence is TGCAGCGGGGTGGGGCATTGGAACACTGAAGCTTTCTTT. Translating it yields CSGVGHWNTEAFF. Together with reference TRBV29-1 and TRBJ1-1, the CDR3 gives the full variable domain: SAVISQKPSRDICQRGTSLTIQCQVDSQVTMMFWYRQQPGQSLTLIATANQGSEATYESGFVIDKFPISRPNLTFSTLTVSNMSPEDSSIYLCSGVGHWNTEAFFGQGTRLTVV.

This clonotype occurred many times. For the CDR3, the DNA is TGTGCCAGCAGCCAAAGAAGGGGTACCTACAATGAGCAGTTCTTC. It translates to CASSQRRGTYNEQFF. The V gene is TRBV3-1, the J gene TRBJ2-1, with a possible D match to TRBD1 (5 bases). Germline CDR1 and CDR2: LGHDT and YNNKEL (reference sequence). Deletions cut 2 bases from V and 2 bases from J, with 10 bases between. This CDR3 is 15 amino acids long.

This clonotype turned up a few times. This chain links TRBV5-4 with TRBJ2-1, with D perhaps matching TRBD2 (5 bases). V was clipped by 6 bases and J by 9 bases, with 13 bases between them. Germline loops: CDR1 SGHNT, CDR2 YYREEE (reference sequence). This CDR3 spans 12 amino acids. DNA for the CDR3: TGTGCCAGCACCATAGAGGCGGGTGAGCAGTTCTTC. Translated, it gives CASTIEAGEQFF.

This clonotype came up a few times. J is TRBJ2-3 and V is TRBV12-3 or TRBV12-4; weak D call: TRBD2 (5 bases). The V gene lost 4 bases and the J gene lost 2 bases, with 25 bases spanning the gap. CDR3 length equals 19 residues. CDR3 residues: CASSSRSPSRPRYTDTQYF. The CDR3, as DNA: TGTGCCAGCAGTTCCCGCTCCCCTAGCAGGCCCCGCTACACAGATACGCAGTATTTT.

The chain carries TRBV4-1 and TRBJ1-5; 10 bases agree with TRBD1. This CDR3 contains 16 residues. CDR1 is MGHRA, CDR2 YSYEKL, per germline. The V gene end was trimmed by 2 bases and the J gene end by 5 bases; junction bases not matched to a gene: 6. The CDR3 is CASSQFPGQGHQPQHF. The CDR3 coding sequence is TGCGCCAGCAGCCAATTTCCGGGACAGGGGCATCAGCCCCAGCATTTT.

V usage is TRBV4-2 and J usage is TRBJ2-7; 9 nucleotides align to TRBD1. This CDR3 has 15 amino acids. J was trimmed by 4 bases and V by 3 bases; bases with no gene match: 7. The germline gives CDR1 LGHNA, CDR2 YNFKEQ. CDR3 loop: CASSQPGQGDYEQYF. The CDR3 DNA sequence: TGTGCCAGCAGCCAGCCGGGACAGGGCGATTACGAGCAGTACTTC.

V gene TRBV5-4 combines with J gene TRBJ2-1; D may be TRBD2 (5 bases). V was cut by 3 bases and J by 6 bases, with 13 bases left in between. The CDR3 has 14 amino acids. The V gene's germline CDR1 is SGHNT and CDR2 YYREEE (reference sequence). The CDR3 DNA reads TGTGCCAGCAGCTCGACTTTCACTAGCAATGAGCAGTTCTTC. It translates to CASSSTFTSNEQFF.

This clonotype has a count of ten or more. This sequence joins TRBV20-1 and TRBJ2-2; D ambiguous. This CDR3 contains 13 residues. Germline V CDR1 and CDR2: DFQATT, SNEGSKA (reference sequence). Trimming left V 1 base short and J 2 bases short, with 5 bases between. For the CDR3, the DNA is TGCAGTGCTAGAGTTATAAACACCGGGGAGCTGTTTTTT. Translated, it gives CSARVINTGELFF.

This clonotype was seen more than once but under ten times. The V and J genes are TRBV6-5 and TRBJ2-7; no clear D gene. CDR3 length: 14 residues. CDR1 is MNHEY and CDR2 is SVGAGI in the germline V gene. Trimming removed 0 bases at V and 1 base at J, with 7 bases between. In DNA, the CDR3 is TGTGCCAGCAGTTACTCGGACGGTTCCTACGAGCAGTACTTC. This encodes CASSYSDGSYEQYF.

This clonotype occurred a few times. This rearrangement joins TRBV5-4 to TRBJ2-1; TRBD1 matches at 9 bases. V was clipped by 8 bases and J by 6 bases; unmatched bases: 6. CDR1 SGHNT and CDR2 YYREEE come from the germline V gene (reference sequence). This CDR3 has 13 residues. DNA for the CDR3: TGTGCCAGTAGGGACAGGGTCGTCAATGAGCAGTTCTTC. This encodes CASRDRVVNEQFF.

CDR3 amino acids: CASSQVGGVGADTQYF. CDR3 in DNA: TGCGCCAGCAGCCAAGTAGGTGGAGTGGGGGCAGATACGCAGTATTTT. The chain is built from TRBV4-1 and TRBJ2-3; either TRBD1 or TRBD2 may fit D (5 bases each). Looked up from germline, CDR1 is MGHRA and CDR2 is YSYEKL. This CDR3 has 16 amino acids. The V end was cut by 1 base, the J end by 4 bases, with 15 bases between.

This clonotype turned up a few times. The V call is TRBV24-1, the J call TRBJ1-5; no reliable D call. Germline V gene data show CDR1 as KGHDR and CDR2 as SFDVKD. This CDR3 comprises 13 residues. The V end was cut by 6 bases, the J end by 4 bases, with 9 bases between. The CDR3 DNA reads TGTGCCACCAGTCGCCGGGAGAATCAGCCCCAGCATTTT. Amino acids: CATSRRENQPQHF.

This clonotype has only a few counts. The genes are TRBV4-2 and TRBJ2-2, with D hard to call. This CDR3 region has 16 residues. Trimming cost V 0 bases and J 5 bases, with 13 bases left between them. CDR1 and CDR2 from the germline V gene are LGHNA and YNFKEQ. The CDR3 reads CASSQDIGKGTGELFF. Written as DNA, the CDR3 is TGTGCCAGCAGCCAAGATATAGGGAAGGGTACCGGGGAGCTGTTTTTT.

This clonotype was seen only a few times. V gene TRBV15 combines with J gene TRBJ2-5, with 9 nucleotides matching TRBD2. The CDR3 length is 18 residues. The ends lost 3 bases at V and 2 bases at J; junction bases unmatched: 13. The germline V gene has CDR1 LNHNV and CDR2 YYDKDF (reference sequence). CDR3 nucleotides: TGTGCCACCAGCAGGCAAAGCGGGGGGACACCGCTACAAGAGACCCAGTACTTC. This gives the protein CATSRQSGGTPLQETQYF.

This clonotype was seen a few times. The gene calls are TRBV7-2 and TRBJ2-5; D possibly corresponds to TRBD2 (7 bases). Trimming removed 3 bases at V and 5 bases at J, with 22 bases between. Germline V lookup: CDR1 SGHTA, CDR2 FQGNSA. The CDR3 length is 17 residues. The CDR3 region has the DNA TGTGCCAGCAGCTTTTTCTCCCTTGGGGGGGCCAGGGAGACCCAGTACTTC. This translates into CASSFFSLGGARETQYF.

This clonotype occurred a few times. The genes are TRBV27 and TRBJ2-3; no clear D gene. This CDR3 region has 16 residues. Germline assignment: CDR1 MNHEY and CDR2 SMNVEV (reference sequence). The V gene lost 2 bases and the J gene lost 4 bases, with 16 bases spanning the gap. CDR3 in amino acids: CASSLVGPVSSDTQYF. CDR3 sequence (DNA): TGTGCCAGCAGTTTAGTCGGGCCAGTTAGCTCAGATACGCAGTATTTT.

This clonotype was seen only a few times. The J gene is TRBJ1-1, the V gene TRBV12-3 or TRBV12-4; D possibly corresponds to TRBD1 (5 bases). The CDR3 runs to 14 residues. V lost 6 bases and J 1 base, leaving 12 bases between the germline ends. CDR3 sequence reads: CASSRRQPNTEAFF. Written as DNA, the CDR3 is TGTGCCAGCAGCCGAAGACAGCCGAACACTGAAGCTTTCTTT.

This clonotype was observed a few times. The V call is TRBV7-2, the J call TRBJ2-7; D unresolved. V lost 2 bases and J 4 bases, leaving 15 bases between the germline ends. CDR1 SGHTA and CDR2 FQGNSA come from the germline V gene. This CDR3 is built from 15 residues. This chain's CDR3 is CASSLRAGYIYEQYV. CDR3 nucleotide sequence: TGTGCCAGCAGCTTAAGGGCAGGATATATTTACGAGCAGTACGTC.

Note on this clonotype: A much larger clonotype is one base distant, so this may be a read error. The chain couples TRBV6-2 or TRBV6-3 to TRBJ1-5; tentative D call: TRBD1 (6 bases). The germline V and J ends were trimmed by 6 bases and 9 bases, with 15 bases remaining between them. The germline V gene has CDR1 MNHEY and CDR2 SVGEGT. This CDR3 has 13 amino acids. CDR3 protein: CASRLRGARPQHF. The DNA for the CDR3 is TGTGCCAGCAGGCTACGGGGGGCTCGGCCCCAGCATTTT.

This clonotype occurred many times. J is TRBJ2-2 and V is TRBV5-1; no clear D gene. V was shortened by 0 bases and J by 4 bases, with 10 bases between the two germline ends. Germline V gene sequence: CDR1 SGHRS, CDR2 YFSETQ. This CDR3 is 15 amino acids long. The CDR3 loop is CASSLEPVGTGELFF. CDR3 nucleotide sequence: TGCGCCAGCAGCTTGGAGCCGGTCGGCACCGGGGAGCTGTTTTTT.

Only a few counts were recorded for this clonotype. The V call is TRBV4-3, the J call TRBJ2-1, with a weak D call TRBD1 (6 bases). Germline CDR1 is LGHNA and CDR2 is YSLEER. The V gene lost 0 bases and the J gene lost 4 bases, with 10 bases spanning the gap. The CDR3 totals 15 residues. DNA of the CDR3: TGCGCCAGCAGCCAAGAAACAGGGTTATACAATGAGCAGTTCTTC. Protein product: CASSQETGLYNEQFF.

The V call is TRBV10-2, the J call TRBJ2-3, with D unresolved. The V gene's germline CDR1 is WSHSY and CDR2 SAAADI. V was pared by 3 bases and J by 11 bases, with 21 bases between. The CDR3 length is 15 residues. The CDR3 nucleotides read TGCGCCAGCAGTGACCGCGCGGCGGCTCTTGTCAGGCAGTATTTT. It translates to CASSDRAAALVRQYF.

V is TRBV5-4 and J is TRBJ2-2, with unresolved D. This CDR3 spans 13 amino acids. The ends were cut back, 0 bases at V and 6 bases at J, with 6 bases in the middle. Germline V gives CDR1 SGHNT, CDR2 YYREEE (reference sequence). CDR3 nucleotides: TGTGCCAGCAGCTTGGACCCAGCCGGGGAGCTGTTTTTT. This encodes CASSLDPAGELFF.

This clonotype occurred a few times. V gene TRBV19 combines with J gene TRBJ2-7; the D is unclear. V lost 6 bases and J lost 0, with 12 bases in between. This CDR3 region has 14 residues. Looked up from germline, CDR1 is LNHDA and CDR2 is SQIVND (reference sequence). The CDR3 here is CASSPNPGSYEQYV. The CDR3 nucleotides are TGTGCCAGTAGCCCGAACCCGGGCTCCTACGAGCAGTACGTC.

V usage is TRBV7-9 and J usage is TRBJ2-5; 8 bases align to TRBD1. This CDR3 is built from 15 residues. The J segment lost 3 bases and the V segment lost 5 bases, leaving 8 bases of the junction unmatched. Germline lookup yields CDR1 SEHNR and CDR2 FQNEAQ (reference sequence). Written as DNA, the CDR3 is TGTGCCAGCAGCGTTTGGACGACAGGGGAAGAGACCCAGTACTTC. It codes for CASSVWTTGEETQYF.

This sequence joins TRBV25-1 and TRBJ2-3; TRBD2 agrees at 8 bases. With V trimmed by 3 bases and J by 3 bases, 5 bases remained unmatched. Germline loops: CDR1 MGHDK, CDR2 SYGVNS. The CDR3 has 15 amino acids. The CDR3 loop is CASSDTSGTTDTQYF. DNA for the CDR3: TGTGCCAGCAGTGATACTAGCGGAACAACAGATACGCAGTATTTT.

This clonotype has just a few counts. This chain links TRBV12-3 or TRBV12-4 with TRBJ1-2, with D perhaps TRBD1 (5 bases). Deletions cut 7 bases from V and 4 bases from J, with 13 bases between. The CDR3 sequence is 13 residues long. The CDR3 is CASTTSGGYGYTF. Written as DNA, the CDR3 is TGTGCCAGCACCACTTCGGGGGGCTATGGCTACACCTTC.

The chain combines TRBV5-1 with TRBJ2-3; 12 bases fit TRBD2. Losses at the gene ends were 4 bases for V and 4 bases for J; bases not matched to a gene: 13. CDR3 length: 18 amino acids. Germline-derived CDR1 and CDR2 are SGHRS and YFSETQ. The CDR3 region is CASSGLAGLVGGADTQYF. CDR3 DNA sequence: TGCGCCAGCAGCGGACTAGCGGGGTTGGTTGGAGGCGCAGATACGCAGTATTTT.

J is TRBJ2-1 and V is TRBV20-1, with D possibly called TRBD1 or TRBD2 (5 bases each). This CDR3 region has 15 residues. V lost 2 bases to trimming and J lost 4 bases, with 15 bases between them. CDR1 is DFQATT and CDR2 is SNEGSKA in the germline V gene (reference sequence). CDR3 amino acids: CSARHEGRAYNEQFF. The CDR3, as DNA: TGCAGTGCTAGACACGAGGGGAGAGCGTACAATGAGCAGTTCTTC.